The clone carrying this T cell receptor beta chain appeared a few times. This record belongs to a study of response to subunit inactivated influenza vaccine. Trimming took 3 bases from V and 6 from J, leaving 13 bases between them. Germline V gene sequence: CDR1 SGHRS, CDR2 YFSETQ. The CDR3 consists of 13 residues. TCRdb recomputed calls from the RT-PCR reads with MiXCR, one row per CDR3 protein. The table shows some 520,000 distinct CDR3 sequences, with 16% occurring only once. Sequenced material: CD4+ T cells sorted from PBMCs, taken about 24 months after vaccination. This clonotype originated in a man between 50 and 75 years old who received an inactivated influenza vaccine. V and J are TRBV5-1 and TRBJ2-7; tentatively, D is TRBD1 (7 bases). CDR3 DNA: TGCGCCAGCAGCTCGCAGGGGGGAACCGAGCAGTACTTC. Its protein is CASSSQGGTEQYF.